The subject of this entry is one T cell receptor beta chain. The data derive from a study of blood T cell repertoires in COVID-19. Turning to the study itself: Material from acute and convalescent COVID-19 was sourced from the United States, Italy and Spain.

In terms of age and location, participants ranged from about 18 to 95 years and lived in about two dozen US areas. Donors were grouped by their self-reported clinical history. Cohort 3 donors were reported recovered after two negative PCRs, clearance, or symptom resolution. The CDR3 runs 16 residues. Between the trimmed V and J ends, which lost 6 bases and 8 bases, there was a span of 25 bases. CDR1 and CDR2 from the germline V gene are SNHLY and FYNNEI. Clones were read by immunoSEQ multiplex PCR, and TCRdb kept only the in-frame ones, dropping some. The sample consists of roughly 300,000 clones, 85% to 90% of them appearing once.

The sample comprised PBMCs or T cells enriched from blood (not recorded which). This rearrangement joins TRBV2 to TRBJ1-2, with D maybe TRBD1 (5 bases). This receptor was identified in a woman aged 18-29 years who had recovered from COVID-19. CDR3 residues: CASSDRAAISGVGYTF. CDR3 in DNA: TGTGCCAGCAGCGACCGGGCCGCGATCTCGGGGGTAGGCTACACCTTC.